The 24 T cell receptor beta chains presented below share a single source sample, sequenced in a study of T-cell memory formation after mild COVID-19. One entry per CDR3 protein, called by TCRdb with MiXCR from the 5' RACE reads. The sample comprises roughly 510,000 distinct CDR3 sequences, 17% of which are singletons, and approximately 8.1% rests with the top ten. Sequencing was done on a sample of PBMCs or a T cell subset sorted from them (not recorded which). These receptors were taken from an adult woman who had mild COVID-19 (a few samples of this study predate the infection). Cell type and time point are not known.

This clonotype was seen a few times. The CDR3 loop is CASSINERYGYTF. In DNA form, the CDR3 reads TGTGCCAGCAGTATAAACGAACGGTATGGCTACACCTTC. This rearrangement joins TRBV6-5 to TRBJ1-2; D gene unclear. The CDR3 consists of 13 residues. CDR1 and CDR2 (germline): MNHEY, SVGAGI. V lost 5 bases, J lost 5 bases, and 12 bases lay in between.

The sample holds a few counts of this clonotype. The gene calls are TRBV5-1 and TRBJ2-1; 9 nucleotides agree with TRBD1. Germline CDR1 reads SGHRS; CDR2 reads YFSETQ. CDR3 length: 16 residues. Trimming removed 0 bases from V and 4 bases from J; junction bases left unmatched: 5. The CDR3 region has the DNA TGCGCCAGCAGCTTGGTAACCGGGACAGGGTACAATGAGCAGTTCTTC. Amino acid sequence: CASSLVTGTGYNEQFF.

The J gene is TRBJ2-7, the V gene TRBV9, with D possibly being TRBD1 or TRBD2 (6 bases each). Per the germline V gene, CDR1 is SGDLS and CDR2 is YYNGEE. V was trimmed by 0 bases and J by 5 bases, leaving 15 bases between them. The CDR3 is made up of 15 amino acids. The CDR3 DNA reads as TGTGCCAGCAGCGTAGACGGGGGCCGCGGGGACGAGCAGTACTTC. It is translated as CASSVDGGRGDEQYF.

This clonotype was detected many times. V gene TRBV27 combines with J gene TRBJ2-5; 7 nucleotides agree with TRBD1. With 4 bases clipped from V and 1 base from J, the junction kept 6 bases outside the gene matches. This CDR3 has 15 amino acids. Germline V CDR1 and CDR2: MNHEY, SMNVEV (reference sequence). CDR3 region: CASSSTGLTQETQYF. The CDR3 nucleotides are TGTGCCAGCAGTTCGACAGGGCTGACCCAAGAGACCCAGTACTTC.

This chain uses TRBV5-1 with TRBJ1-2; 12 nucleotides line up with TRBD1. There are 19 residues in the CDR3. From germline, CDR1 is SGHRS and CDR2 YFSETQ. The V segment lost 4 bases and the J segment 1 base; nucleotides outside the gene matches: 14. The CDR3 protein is CASSPLGGQGAVGNYGYTF. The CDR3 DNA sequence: TGCGCCAGCAGCCCCCTCGGGGGACAGGGGGCCGTCGGTAACTATGGCTACACCTTC. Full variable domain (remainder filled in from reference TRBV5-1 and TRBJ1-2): KAGVTQTPRYLIKTRGQQVTLSCSPISGHRSVSWYQQTPGQGLQFLFEYFSETQRNKGNFPGRFSGRQFSNSRSEMNVSTLELGDSALYLCASSPLGGQGAVGNYGYTFGSGTRLTVV.

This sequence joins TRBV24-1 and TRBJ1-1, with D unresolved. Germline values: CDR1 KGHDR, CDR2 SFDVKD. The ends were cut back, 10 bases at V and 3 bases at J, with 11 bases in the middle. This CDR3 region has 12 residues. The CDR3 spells CATQSLDTEAFF. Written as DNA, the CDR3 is TGTGCCACGCAATCACTAGACACTGAAGCTTTCTTT.

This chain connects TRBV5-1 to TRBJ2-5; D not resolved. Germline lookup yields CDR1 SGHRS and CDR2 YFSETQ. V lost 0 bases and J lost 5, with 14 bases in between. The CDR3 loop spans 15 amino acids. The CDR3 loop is CASSLGRTLFETQYF. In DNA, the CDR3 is TGCGCCAGCAGCTTGGGCAGAACCCTTTTTGAGACCCAGTACTTC.

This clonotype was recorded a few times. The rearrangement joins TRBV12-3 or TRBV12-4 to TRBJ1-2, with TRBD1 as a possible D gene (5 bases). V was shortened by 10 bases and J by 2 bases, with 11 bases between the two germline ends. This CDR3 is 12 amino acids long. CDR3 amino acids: CATATENYGYTF. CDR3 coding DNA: TGTGCCACCGCGACAGAGAACTATGGCTACACCTTC.

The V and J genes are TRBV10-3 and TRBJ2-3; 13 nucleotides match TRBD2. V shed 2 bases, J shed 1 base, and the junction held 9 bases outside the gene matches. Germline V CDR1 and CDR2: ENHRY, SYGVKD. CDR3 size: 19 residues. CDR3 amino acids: CAISEPGLAGRSGTDTQYF. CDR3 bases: TGTGCCATCAGTGAGCCGGGACTAGCGGGGCGATCGGGCACAGATACGCAGTATTTT.

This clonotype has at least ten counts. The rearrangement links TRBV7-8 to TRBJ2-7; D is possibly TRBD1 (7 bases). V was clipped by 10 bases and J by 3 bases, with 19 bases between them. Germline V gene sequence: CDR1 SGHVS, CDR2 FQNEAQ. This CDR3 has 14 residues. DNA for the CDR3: TGTGCCACCGAGCGGCAGGGGGGTTACTACGAGCAGTACTTC. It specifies CATERQGGYYEQYF.

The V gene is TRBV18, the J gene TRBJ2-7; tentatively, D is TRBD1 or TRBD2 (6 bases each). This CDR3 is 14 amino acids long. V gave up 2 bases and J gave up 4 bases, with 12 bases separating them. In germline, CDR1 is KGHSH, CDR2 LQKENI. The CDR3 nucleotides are TGTGCCAGCTCACCAAAAGGGGGAGGATACGAGCAGTACTTC. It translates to CASSPKGGGYEQYF.

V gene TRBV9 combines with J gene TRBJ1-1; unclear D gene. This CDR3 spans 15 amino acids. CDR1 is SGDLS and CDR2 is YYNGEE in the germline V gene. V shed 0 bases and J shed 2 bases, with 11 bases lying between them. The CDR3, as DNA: TGTGCCAGCAGCGTAGTCTCAGAGCCAAACACTGAAGCTTTCTTT. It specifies CASSVVSEPNTEAFF. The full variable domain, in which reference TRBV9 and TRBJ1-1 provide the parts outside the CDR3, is DSGVTQTPKHLITATGQRVTLRCSPRSGDLSVYWYQQSLDQGLQFLIQYYNGEERAKGNILERFSAQQFPDLHSELNLSSLELGDSALYFCASSVVSEPNTEAFFGQGTRLTVV.

CDR3 loop: CATEKQETQYF. The CDR3 DNA follows: TGTGCCACTGAGAAACAAGAGACCCAGTACTTC. The chain recombines TRBV24-1 with TRBJ2-5, with D uncertain. CDR3 length: 11 amino acids. V was clipped by 10 bases and J by 2 bases, with 7 bases between them. Germline CDR1 KGHDR, CDR2 SFDVKD.

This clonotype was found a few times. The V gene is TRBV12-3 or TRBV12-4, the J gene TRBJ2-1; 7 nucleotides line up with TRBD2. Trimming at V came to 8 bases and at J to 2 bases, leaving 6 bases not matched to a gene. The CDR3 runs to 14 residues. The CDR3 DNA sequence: TGTGCCAGCCGGGGGGTCCAACCCTACAATGAGCAGTTCTTC. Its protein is CASRGVQPYNEQFF.

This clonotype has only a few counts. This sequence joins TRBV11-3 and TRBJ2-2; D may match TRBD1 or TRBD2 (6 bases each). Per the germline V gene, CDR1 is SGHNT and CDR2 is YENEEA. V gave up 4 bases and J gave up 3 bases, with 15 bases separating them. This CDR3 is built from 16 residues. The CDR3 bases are TGTGCCAGCAGCTCCCTTTCGGGGGCGTACACCGGGGAGCTGTTTTTT. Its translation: CASSSLSGAYTGELFF.

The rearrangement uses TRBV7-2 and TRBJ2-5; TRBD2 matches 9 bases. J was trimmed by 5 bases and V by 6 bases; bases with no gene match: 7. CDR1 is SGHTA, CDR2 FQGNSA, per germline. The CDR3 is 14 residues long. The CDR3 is CASSFSGSGETQYF. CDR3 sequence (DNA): TGTGCCAGCAGTTTTAGCGGGAGTGGGGAGACCCAGTACTTC.

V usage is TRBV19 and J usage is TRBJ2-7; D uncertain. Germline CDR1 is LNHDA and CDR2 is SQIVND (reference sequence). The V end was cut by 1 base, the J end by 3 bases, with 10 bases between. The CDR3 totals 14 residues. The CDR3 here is CASSIAGGDYEQYF. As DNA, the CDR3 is TGTGCCAGTAGTATAGCTGGCGGAGACTACGAGCAGTACTTC.

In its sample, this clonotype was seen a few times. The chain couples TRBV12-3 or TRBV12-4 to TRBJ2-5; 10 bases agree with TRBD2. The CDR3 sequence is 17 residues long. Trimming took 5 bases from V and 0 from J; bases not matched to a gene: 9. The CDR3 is CASSTSGGAAHQETQYF. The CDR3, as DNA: TGTGCCAGCAGTACCAGCGGGGGGGCCGCTCACCAAGAGACCCAGTACTTC.

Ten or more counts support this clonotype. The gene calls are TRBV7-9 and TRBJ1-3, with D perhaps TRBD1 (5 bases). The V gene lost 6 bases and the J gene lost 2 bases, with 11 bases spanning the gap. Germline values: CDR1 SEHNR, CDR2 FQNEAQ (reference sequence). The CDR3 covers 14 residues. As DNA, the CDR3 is TGTGCCAGCAGTCCCGGAGGGGCTGGAAACACCATATATTTT. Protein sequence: CASSPGGAGNTIYF.

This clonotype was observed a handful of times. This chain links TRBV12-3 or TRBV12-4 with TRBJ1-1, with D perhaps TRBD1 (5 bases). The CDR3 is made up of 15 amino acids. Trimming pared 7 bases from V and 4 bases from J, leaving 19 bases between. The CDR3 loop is CASTLLGTGPTEAFF. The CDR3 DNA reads TGTGCCAGCACCCTTTTGGGGACCGGCCCCACTGAAGCTTTCTTT.

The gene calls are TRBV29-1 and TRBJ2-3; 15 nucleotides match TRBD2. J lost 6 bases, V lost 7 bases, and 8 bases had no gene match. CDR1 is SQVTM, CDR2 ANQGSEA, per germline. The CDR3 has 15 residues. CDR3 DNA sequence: TGCAGCGCAGGAGGGACTAGCGGGGGGTTGGATACGCAGTATTTT. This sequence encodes CSAGGTSGGLDTQYF.

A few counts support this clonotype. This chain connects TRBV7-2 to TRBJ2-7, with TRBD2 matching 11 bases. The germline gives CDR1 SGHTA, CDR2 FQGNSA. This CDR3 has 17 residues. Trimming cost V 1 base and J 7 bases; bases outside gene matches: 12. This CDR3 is CASSLDPRLAGRNEQYF. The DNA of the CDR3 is TGTGCCAGCAGCTTAGACCCCCGACTAGCGGGAAGGAATGAGCAGTACTTC.

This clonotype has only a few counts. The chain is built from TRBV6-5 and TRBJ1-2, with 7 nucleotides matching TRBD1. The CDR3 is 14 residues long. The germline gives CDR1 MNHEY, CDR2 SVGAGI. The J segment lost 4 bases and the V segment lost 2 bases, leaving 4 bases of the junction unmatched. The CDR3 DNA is TGTGCCAGCAGTTACAACAGGGGAGGCTATGGCTACACCTTC. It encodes CASSYNRGGYGYTF.

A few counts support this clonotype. This chain's CDR3 is CSVRMVAGVGEQYF. The CDR3 bases are TGCAGCGTCCGAATGGTAGCGGGAGTGGGAGAGCAGTACTTC. This sequence joins TRBV29-1 and TRBJ2-7; 9 positions match TRBD2. Trimming cost V 6 bases and J 7 bases; bases outside gene matches: 13. Per the germline V gene, CDR1 is SQVTM and CDR2 is ANQGSEA. The CDR3 covers 14 residues.